Below are 7 T cell receptor beta chains sequenced from a single sample in a study of identical twins. Via MiXCR, TCRdb re-called the 5' RACE reads, giving one row per CDR3 protein. The sample lists around 340,000 distinct CDR3 sequences; 7% to 9.5% were seen once. Sequenced material: naive T cells sorted from blood. These TCRs come from a woman aged 45 to 65 in good health.

Many counts were recorded for this clonotype. The chain combines TRBV12-3 or TRBV12-4 with TRBJ2-1; D is unclear. This CDR3 spans 12 amino acids. V was cut by 5 bases and J by 12 bases, with 14 bases left in between. CDR3 coding DNA: TGTGCCAGCAGTCCTCGGGCGGCTGGGCAGTTCTTC. Translated, it gives CASSPRAAGQFF.

This clonotype was detected ten times or more. The chain has TRBV6-1 and TRBJ1-2; D gene uncertain. Trimming pared 6 bases from V and 3 bases from J, leaving 14 bases between. Germline V gives CDR1 MNHNS, CDR2 SASEGT. The CDR3 length is 14 residues. This CDR3 reads CASRTRAPDYGYTF. Here the CDR3 DNA reads TGTGCCAGCAGAACCAGAGCCCCGGACTATGGCTACACCTTC.

This clonotype has at least ten counts. The chain has TRBV4-1 and TRBJ1-5; D remains unclear. Trimming pared 1 base from V and 5 bases from J, leaving 12 bases between. Germline CDR1 and CDR2: MGHRA and YSYEKL. CDR3 size: 15 residues. The DNA of the CDR3 is TGCGCCAGCAGCCAAGCCTGGAGTGAGGATCAGCCCCAGCATTTT. It encodes CASSQAWSEDQPQHF.

This clonotype was seen ten or more times. This chain joins TRBV12-3 or TRBV12-4 and TRBJ2-1; no reliable D call. Trimming took 5 bases from V and 10 from J, leaving 15 bases between them. This CDR3 has 13 residues. The chain's CDR3 is CASSPNRSGEQFF. The CDR3 DNA is TGTGCCAGCAGTCCCAATCGGAGTGGAGAGCAGTTCTTC.

This clonotype was detected a few times. The rearrangement uses TRBV14 and TRBJ1-4; D unresolved. V lost 2 bases, J lost 12 bases, and 13 bases lay in between. The germline CDR1 and CDR2 sequences are SGHDN and FVKESK. This CDR3 spans 13 amino acids. CDR3 nucleotides: TGTGCCAGCAGCCAACTGGGCCCGAGTGAACTGTTTTTT. Translation: CASSQLGPSELFF. Based on the CDR3 plus reference TRBV14 and TRBJ1-4, the full variable domain is EAGVTQFPSHSVIEKGQTVTLRCDPISGHDNLYWYRRVMGKEIKFLLHFVKESKQDESGMPNNRFLAERTGGTYSTLKVQPAELEDSGVYFCASSQLGPSELFFGSGTQLSVL.

This clonotype came up many times. CDR3 DNA sequence: TGTGCCATCAGTGAACAGGGGTCCAATCAGCCCCAGCATTTT. This translates into CAISEQGSNQPQHF. The V gene is TRBV10-3, the J gene TRBJ1-5, with 7 bases identical to TRBD1. Losses at the gene ends were 3 bases for V and 3 bases for J; bases not matched to a gene: 2. In germline, CDR1 is ENHRY, CDR2 SYGVKD. This CDR3 has 14 amino acids.

V gene TRBV15 combines with J gene TRBJ1-5, with TRBD1 matching over 10 bases. Germline V lookup: CDR1 LNHNV, CDR2 YYDKDF (reference sequence). J was trimmed by 5 bases and V by 3 bases; bases with no gene match: 7. The CDR3 contains 16 residues. CDR3 coding DNA: TGTGCCACCAGCAGGCTCGGCGGACAGGGGGATCAGCCCCAGCATTTT. Its protein product is CATSRLGGQGDQPQHF.